This T cell receptor (beta chain) appears in the sequencing data of a study of CXCR3-negative and CXCR3-positive naive CD8 T cells. cDNA libraries for TRB were generated by 5' RACE incorporating UMI labels. TCRdb reprocessed the 5' RACE reads and stores each CDR3 protein as one record, lacking DNA. Its clone listing holds 50,000 to 65,000 distinct CDR3 sequences. From germline, CDR1 is MNHEY and CDR2 SVGAGI. This CDR3 comprises 14 residues. This sequence joins TRBV6-5 and TRBJ1-2; TCRdb indicates TRBD1, and absent DNA this call remains unverified. The sample taken for sequencing was naive CXCR3- CD8+ T cells from blood. Noted subset: CD45RO-CCR7+CD27+CD95- naive CD8+ T cells lacking CXCR3 (TNR3-). This TCR was recovered from a human donor in good health. Some clones in this sample may be carry-over from other donors' samples. Here the CDR3 reads CASSFKQGLYGYTF.